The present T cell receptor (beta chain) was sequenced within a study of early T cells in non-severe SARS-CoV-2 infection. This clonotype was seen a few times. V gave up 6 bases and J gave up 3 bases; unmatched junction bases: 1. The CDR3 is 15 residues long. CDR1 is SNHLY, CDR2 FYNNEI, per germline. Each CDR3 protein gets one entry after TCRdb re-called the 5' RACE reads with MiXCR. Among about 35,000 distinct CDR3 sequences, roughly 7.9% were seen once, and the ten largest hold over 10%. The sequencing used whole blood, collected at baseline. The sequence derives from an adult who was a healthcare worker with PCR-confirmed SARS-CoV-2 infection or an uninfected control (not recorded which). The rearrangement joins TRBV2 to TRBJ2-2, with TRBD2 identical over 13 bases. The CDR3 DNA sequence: TGTGCCAGCAGGGGGACTAGCGGGGACACCGGGGAGCTGTTTTTT. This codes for CASRGTSGDTGELFF.